One sample yielded the 26 T cell receptor beta chains listed below, sequenced in a study of tumor-infiltrating lymphocytes in localized non-small cell lung cancer. The assay was immunoSEQ multiplex PCR, and TCRdb's table has in-frame clones only and misses some. The top ten clones hold 10% to 15% of a sample with about 7,500 clones, about three fifths of them seen once. Source material: uninvolved lung tissue not adjacent to the tumor. The source is a human donor with non-small cell lung cancer.

V and J are TRBV2 and TRBJ1-1, with D perhaps matching TRBD1 (6 bases). CDR1 and CDR2 (germline): SNHLY, FYNNEI. This CDR3 comprises 16 residues. V was pared by 9 bases and J by 1 base, with 21 bases between. CDR3 DNA sequence: TGTGCCAGATCCCTCACGCCGGGACACTCGAACACTGAAGCTTTCTTT. This sequence encodes CARSLTPGHSNTEAFF. The full variable domain, with the rest looked up from reference TRBV2 and TRBJ1-1, is EPEVTQTPSHQVTQMGQEVILRCVPISNHLYFYWYRQILGQKVEFLVSFYNNEISEKSEIFDDQFSVERPDGSNFTLKIRSTKLEDSAMYFCARSLTPGHSNTEAFFGQGTRLTVV.

This clone was seen only a few times. An end of the junction does not agree with germline; a read error may underlie this. This chain links TRBV4-2 with TRBJ1-1; D might be TRBD1 (6 bases). The CDR3 is made up of 15 amino acids. Germline lookup yields CDR1 LGHNA and CDR2 YNFKEQ. The CDR3 DNA reads as TGTGCCAGCAGTCAAGCGGACAGCCGGAGGACTGAAGCTTTCTTT. Its translation: CASSQADSRRTEAFF.

The chain carries TRBV6-1 and TRBJ2-7; D gene ambiguous. This CDR3 is built from 12 residues. Looked up from germline, CDR1 is MNHNS and CDR2 is SASEGT. V dropped 7 bases and J dropped 3 bases, with 10 bases sitting between them. This chain's CDR3 is CASIGPYYEQYF. The CDR3, as DNA: TGTGCCAGCATAGGGCCCTACTACGAGCAGTACTTC.

The CDR3 protein is CASSFETGVTGELFF. In nucleotides, the CDR3 is TGTGCCAGCAGCTTTGAGACAGGGGTTACCGGGGAGCTGTTTTTT. The rearrangement links TRBV11-2 to TRBJ2-2, with 8 bases fitting TRBD1. The CDR3 spans 15 residues. Germline V gene data show CDR1 as SGHAT and CDR2 as FQNNGV. After removal of 3 bases from V and 5 bases from J, the junction contained 5 bases not matched to a gene.

In this sample, this clone turned up a few times. The chain uses TRBV6-1 and TRBJ2-7; TRBD1 aligns across 9 bases. The CDR3 runs 15 residues. V shed 6 bases, J shed 4 bases, and the junction held 10 bases outside the gene matches. Germline CDR1 and CDR2: MNHNS and SASEGT. CDR3 nucleotides: TGTGCCAGCAGCTCCGAAGGACAGGGGATTTACGAGCAGTACTTC. Its protein product is CASSSEGQGIYEQYF.

The chain uses TRBV5-6 and TRBJ2-5; D gene ambiguous. The CDR3 sequence is 11 residues long. CDR1 is SGHDT, CDR2 YYEEEE, per germline. The V end lost 2 bases, the J end lost 4 bases, and 3 bases lay between the germline ends. CDR3 residues: CASSFGETQYF. CDR3 coding DNA: TGTGCCAGCAGCTTTGGAGAGACCCAGTACTTC.

The rearrangement links TRBV7-9 to TRBJ1-6, with 9 bases that match TRBD1. Trimming at V came to 1 base and at J to 6 bases, leaving 1 base not matched to a gene. The CDR3 extends over 15 amino acids. Germline V gene sequence: CDR1 SEHNR, CDR2 FQNEAQ (reference sequence). CDR3 loop: CASSLGQGGNSPLHF. The DNA of the CDR3 is TGTGCCAGCAGCTTAGGACAGGGGGGTAATTCACCCCTCCACTTT.

The rearrangement uses TRBV9 and TRBJ1-1, with D hard to call. Germline V gene data show CDR1 as SGDLS and CDR2 as YYNGEE. This CDR3 has 13 residues. Trimming took off 4 bases at V and 0 bases at J, with 7 bases between the two ends. DNA of the CDR3: TGTGCCAGCAGCCCCCAGCTGAACACTGAAGCTTTCTTT. This sequence encodes CASSPQLNTEAFF.

The chain joins TRBV4-1 to TRBJ1-5; D is perhaps TRBD1 (5 bases). In germline, CDR1 is MGHRA, CDR2 YSYEKL. The germline V and J ends were trimmed by 1 base and 1 base, with 11 bases remaining between them. The CDR3 is made up of 16 amino acids. The CDR3 bases are TGCGCCAGCAGCCAAGCGGGACGTGGGAGCAATCAGCCCCAGCATTTT. This codes for CASSQAGRGSNQPQHF.

This clone was detected only a few times. This chain links TRBV5-1 with TRBJ1-1; D is possibly TRBD1 (6 bases). V was shortened by 4 bases and J by 6 bases, with 10 bases between the two germline ends. The CDR3 contains 12 residues. The germline CDR1 and CDR2 sequences are SGHRS and YFSETQ. This CDR3 reads CASSPTGPEAFF. CDR3 sequence (DNA): TGCGCCAGCAGCCCGACAGGTCCTGAAGCTTTCTTT.

DNA of the CDR3: TGTGCCACCAGCAGAGATCCCGGACCAAGGCCCCAGTACTTC. Translated, it gives CATSRDPGPRPQYF. V is TRBV15 and J is TRBJ2-5, with D unclear. Germline-derived CDR1 and CDR2 are LNHNV and YYDKDF (reference sequence). The V end lost 0 bases, the J end lost 9 bases, and 14 bases lay between the germline ends. CDR3 length: 14 residues.

The rearrangement links TRBV19 to TRBJ1-2; maybe TRBD1 (6 bases). Trimming left V 5 bases short and J 3 bases short, with 13 bases between. Looked up from germline, CDR1 is LNHDA and CDR2 is SQIVND (reference sequence). The CDR3 extends over 14 amino acids. The CDR3, as DNA: TGTGCCAGTAGTTCAGGCTACAGGGACTATGGCTACACCTTC. Translating it yields CASSSGYRDYGYTF.

J is TRBJ1-5 and V is TRBV6-1; D unresolved. Germline values: CDR1 MNHNS, CDR2 SASEGT. The germline V and J ends were trimmed by 0 bases and 4 bases, with 13 bases remaining between them. The CDR3 is 16 residues long. This CDR3 reads CASSEAINGWNQPQHF. CDR3 DNA: TGTGCCAGCAGTGAAGCCATCAACGGATGGAATCAGCCCCAGCATTTT.

This chain joins TRBV2 and TRBJ1-2; TRBD1 agrees at 7 bases. CDR1 is SNHLY and CDR2 is FYNNEI in the germline V gene. V gave up 5 bases and J gave up 1 base; unmatched junction bases: 10. The CDR3 consists of 16 residues. Here the CDR3 reads CASSPVSPGGNYGYTF. The CDR3 bases are TGTGCCAGCAGTCCGGTTTCCCCAGGGGGTAACTATGGCTACACCTTC. Full variable domain (remainder filled in from reference TRBV2 and TRBJ1-2): EPEVTQTPSHQVTQMGQEVILRCVPISNHLYFYWYRQILGQKVEFLVSFYNNEISEKSEIFDDQFSVERPDGSNFTLKIRSTKLEDSAMYFCASSPVSPGGNYGYTFGSGTRLTVV.

This clone was observed a handful of times. This rearrangement joins TRBV7-6 to TRBJ2-3; 9 bases are a match to TRBD2. This CDR3 has 15 amino acids. In germline, CDR1 is SGHVS, CDR2 FNYEAQ. V dropped 3 bases and J dropped 3; count of bases not matched to a gene: 4. Written as DNA, the CDR3 is TGTGCCAGCAGCTTGCTAGCGGGACCGACAGATACGCAGTATTTT. It encodes CASSLLAGPTDTQYF.

The rearrangement joins TRBV7-6 to TRBJ2-3, with a possible D match to TRBD2 (5 bases). This CDR3 comprises 17 residues. Trimming stripped 5 bases from V and 0 bases from J, with 18 bases between. Looked up from germline, CDR1 is SGHVS and CDR2 is FNYEAQ. For the CDR3, the DNA is TGTGCCAGCAGCCCCCGGGGTGGAATGACTAGCACAGATACGCAGTATTTT. As protein: CASSPRGGMTSTDTQYF.

The chain recombines TRBV19 with TRBJ1-2; D is uncertain. This CDR3 contains 13 residues. Deletions cut 8 bases from V and 7 bases from J, with 17 bases between. The germline V gene has CDR1 LNHDA and CDR2 SQIVND (reference sequence). CDR3 sequence reads: CASSQNEGSGYTF. CDR3 nucleotides: TGTGCCAGTTCACAAAACGAGGGAAGTGGCTACACCTTC.

This clone came up a few times. V usage is TRBV6-5 and J usage is TRBJ2-7; tentative D call: TRBD1 (7 bases). CDR3 length: 15 residues. Trimming removed 6 bases from V and 2 bases from J, with 17 bases in between. Germline-derived CDR1 and CDR2 are MNHEY and SVGAGI. The CDR3 sequence: CASRLQGGTAYEQYF. The CDR3 DNA reads as TGTGCCAGCAGGCTCCAGGGGGGTACCGCCTACGAGCAGTACTTC.

The chain combines TRBV20-1 with TRBJ1-4, with a possible D match to TRBD1 (5 bases). The germline CDR1 and CDR2 sequences are DFQATT and SNEGSKA (reference sequence). The germline V and J ends were trimmed by 6 bases and 8 bases, with 10 bases remaining between them. CDR3 size: 11 residues. The CDR3 DNA sequence: TGCAGTGCGCCTAACAGGGAAAAACTGTTTTTT. It translates to CSAPNREKLFF.

The rearrangement joins TRBV4-1 to TRBJ2-1, with 8 positions matching TRBD2. V was clipped by 1 base and J by 8 bases; unmatched bases: 1. The germline V gene encodes CDR1 MGHRA and CDR2 YSYEKL. The CDR3 loop spans 13 amino acids. The CDR3 coding sequence is TGCGCCAGCAGCCAAGTCGGGGGGGATGAGCAGTTCTTC. This codes for CASSQVGGDEQFF.

The CDR3 nucleotides read TGTGCCTGGAGTGTAAGCACTGAAGCTTTCTTT. This codes for CAWSVSTEAFF. This chain joins TRBV30 and TRBJ1-1; D not certain. This CDR3 is 11 amino acids long. Germline values: CDR1 GTSNPN, CDR2 SVGIG (reference sequence). V lost 0 bases and J 4 bases, leaving 3 bases between the germline ends.

The chain joins TRBV5-6 to TRBJ2-4; D might be TRBD1 or TRBD2, each matching 5 bases. The length of the CDR3 is 14 residues. V was clipped by 0 bases and J by 3 bases, with 7 bases between them. Germline V lookup: CDR1 SGHDT, CDR2 YYEEEE. This CDR3 reads CASSLGGDKNIQYF. The CDR3 DNA follows: TGTGCCAGCAGCTTGGGAGGGGACAAAAACATTCAGTACTTC.

The J gene is TRBJ1-4, the V gene TRBV10-3; possible D gene TRBD1, 6 bases. Per germline, CDR1 ENHRY and CDR2 SYGVKD. Trimming removed 0 bases at V and 8 bases at J, with 16 bases between. CDR3 size: 16 residues. The CDR3 protein is CAISESGGGRGEKLFF. CDR3 bases: TGTGCCATCAGTGAGTCCGGTGGGGGGCGCGGCGAAAAACTGTTTTTT.

The gene calls are TRBV4-2 and TRBJ2-1, with 9 bases aligning to TRBD2. J gave up 0 bases and V 5 bases, and 2 bases lay outside the gene matches. The CDR3 extends over 15 amino acids. Germline CDR1 is LGHNA and CDR2 is YNFKEQ. CDR3 bases: TGTGCCAGCAGCAGCGGGGGGCTCTCCTACAATGAGCAGTTCTTC. Encoded protein: CASSSGGLSYNEQFF.

V usage is TRBV27 and J usage is TRBJ1-1; D ambiguous. Germline CDR1 MNHEY, CDR2 SMNVEV (reference sequence). This CDR3 comprises 14 residues. Trimming stripped 3 bases from V and 1 base from J, with 9 bases between. The CDR3, as DNA: TGTGCCAGCAGTTTCGACATCGCGAACACTGAAGCTTTCTTT. Its protein is CASSFDIANTEAFF.

V and J are TRBV4-1 and TRBJ2-7, with 15 bases aligning to TRBD2. J lost 0 bases, V lost 4 bases, and 7 bases had no gene match. The CDR3 consists of 18 residues. Germline V gene data show CDR1 as MGHRA and CDR2 as YSYEKL. The CDR3 here is CASSRNGLAGGLSYEQYF. In nucleotides, the CDR3 is TGCGCCAGCAGCCGGAATGGACTAGCGGGGGGGCTCTCCTACGAGCAGTACTTC.